This entry is about one T cell receptor beta chain. Its antigen remains unknown. The sample originates from a study of TIL therapy for anti-PD-1-resistant metastatic lung cancer. Study as a whole: Most patients had lung adenocarcinoma; a handful of tumors were EGFR-mutant, two ALK-rearranged; half smoked currently or formerly.

Study outcomes and limitations: The cohort had more treatment-naive, never-smoker and oncogene-addicted patients than typical.

Sequencing used immunoSEQ v3. This table comes from immunoSEQ multiplex PCR, and its TCRdb copy is limited to in-frame clones, with some not included. Of about 55,000 clones listed, about 81% are singletons. The CDR3 length is 19 residues. In germline, CDR1 is MGHRA, CDR2 YSYEKL. The J segment lost 8 bases and the V segment lost 0 bases, leaving 15 bases of the junction unmatched. The time point: pre-treatment sample, taken before nivolumab and TIL therapy. The receptor was derived from a person aged 25 to 85 with non-small cell lung cancer. This chain connects TRBV4-1 to TRBJ2-2; 10 bases are shared with TRBD2. This material consisted of blood, taken at baseline. The CDR3 protein is CASSQDPQSLAGASGELFF. The CDR3 region has the DNA TGCGCCAGCAGCCAAGATCCACAGTCTCTAGCGGGAGCCTCAGGGGAGCTGTTTTTT.